A selection of T cell receptor beta chains follows, all from one sample in a study of cytomegalovirus exposure and HLA in healthy donors. Only in-frame clones appear in the TCRdb table, and some are missing; sequencing was by immunoSEQ multiplex PCR. The sample contains 90,000 or so clones, 70% to 75% of which appear only once. The sample consisted of PBMCs. The receptors shown here come from a woman aged 18-29 years in good health and CMV-seropositive. Each CDR3 is given with its conserved first and last residue. The D gene is left open where the match is weak. Expanded clones are given a class, and other clones once, few, many or no size at all.

size: .; D: .; V: TRBV6-4; J: TRBJ2-1; DNA: TGTGCCAGCAGTGACCGCCCCCGGGAGGAGCAGTTCTTC; CDR3: CASSDRPREEQFF
size: few; D: TRBD1; V: TRBV9; J: TRBJ1-2; DNA: TGTGCCAGCAGCGCCGTGGGACAGGTAAACTATGGCTACACCTTC; CDR3: CASSAVGQVNYGYTF
size: .; D: TRBD1; V: TRBV6-5; J: TRBJ1-2; DNA: TGTGCCAGCAGCCCTCCGACAGGGACCTTATATGGCTACACCTTC; CDR3: CASSPPTGTLYGYTF
size: few; D: .; V: TRBV15; J: TRBJ1-1; DNA: TGTGCCACCAGCGCATGGCGGGGAGGTCCCACTGAAGCTTTCTTT; CDR3: CATSAWRGGPTEAFF
size: few; D: .; V: TRBV28; J: TRBJ1-5; DNA: TGTGCCAGCAGGACAGCCTCATTAGAACCCCAGCATTTT; CDR3: CASRTASLEPQHF
size: few; D: .; V: TRBV10-3; J: TRBJ2-5; DNA: TGTGCCATCAGTGAGTCGAGAGAGACCCAGTACTTC; CDR3: CAISESRETQYF
size: few; D: .; V: TRBV6-5; J: TRBJ2-3; DNA: TGTGCCAGCAGTAGCGGAAACACAGATACGCAGTATTTT; CDR3: CASSSGNTDTQYF
size: .; D: TRBD2; V: TRBV4-3; J: TRBJ2-1; DNA: TGCGCCAGCAGCCAAGATAGGAGCGGGGGGGCCTCCTACAATGAGCAGTTCTTC; CDR3: CASSQDRSGGASYNEQFF
size: .; D: .; V: TRBV7-2; J: TRBJ2-3; DNA: TGTGCCAGCAGCTTTCTAGATACGCAGTATTTT; CDR3: CASSFLDTQYF
size: .; D: .; V: TRBV21-1; J: TRBJ2-7; DNA: TGTGCCAGCAGCCCCCCCGGGCCAGGGCTCCATCTCTGCTCCTACGAGCAGTACTTC; CDR3: CASSPPGPGLHLCSYEQYF
size: .; D: TRBD1; V: TRBV28; J: TRBJ2-7; DNA: TGTGCCAGCCAAAGGGGGCGCCTTTACGAGCAGTACTTC; CDR3: CASQRGRLYEQYF
size: .; D: TRBD1; V: TRBV12-5; J: TRBJ1-1; DNA: TGTGCTAGTGGTCCCGGGACAGGGGGTACTGAAGCTTTCTTT; CDR3: CASGPGTGGTEAFF
size: .; D: .; V: TRBV5-5; J: TRBJ1-2; DNA: TGTGCCAGCAGCTCTCCTAAAGGGGGTATCTATGGCTACACCTTC; CDR3: CASSSPKGGIYGYTF
size: .; D: .; V: TRBV30; J: TRBJ1-5; DNA: TGTGCCTGGAGTGTACTCCAAGGAGGGAATCAGCCCCAGCATTTT; CDR3: CAWSVLQGGNQPQHF
size: once; D: .; V: TRBV5-1; J: TRBJ1-1; DNA: TGCGCCAGCAGCCCAGGGGTAGTGGGCACTGAAGCTTTCTTT; CDR3: CASSPGVVGTEAFF
size: .; D: .; V: TRBV6-5; J: TRBJ2-7; DNA: TGTGCCAGCAGGCCGACTAGACGCTACGAGCAGTACTTC; CDR3: CASRPTRRYEQYF
size: .; D: .; V: TRBV7-2; J: TRBJ1-1; DNA: TGTGCCAGCACCCCGGCGGGGGTGGGCACTGAAGCTTTCTTT; CDR3: CASTPAGVGTEAFF
size: .; D: .; V: TRBV19; J: TRBJ1-5; DNA: TGTGCCAGTAGTCCGCCAAAGAGGCCCCAGCATTTT; CDR3: CASSPPKRPQHF
size: .; D: .; V: TRBV18; J: TRBJ2-1; DNA: TGTGCCAGCTCACCTCAGGGGGGAGCCTACAATGAGCAGTTCTTC; CDR3: CASSPQGGAYNEQFF
size: once; D: .; V: TRBV5-1; J: TRBJ2-7; DNA: TGCGCCAGCAGCTTCGGTCTCAAGGGGGAGCAGTACTTC; CDR3: CASSFGLKGEQYF
size: once; D: TRBD2; V: TRBV7-9; J: TRBJ2-4; DNA: TGTGCCAGCAGCTTACTAGCGGGATCGGAAGTAGCCAAAAACATTCAGTACTTC; CDR3: CASSLLAGSEVAKNIQYF
size: .; D: TRBD2; V: TRBV28; J: TRBJ2-1; DNA: TGTGCCAGCAGTTTACTAGCGGGAATAAATGAGCAGTTCTTC; CDR3: CASSLLAGINEQFF
size: .; D: TRBD2; V: TRBV15; J: TRBJ2-3; DNA: TGTGCCACCAGCAGAGATGGGGGGGGGAGCGCAAAAGATACGCAGTATTTT; CDR3: CATSRDGGGSAKDTQYF
size: .; D: TRBD1; V: TRBV2; J: TRBJ1-1; DNA: TGTGCCAGCAGTGACGGGACAGGGGCGAACACTGAAGCTTTCTTT; CDR3: CASSDGTGANTEAFF
size: .; D: TRBD2; V: TRBV11-3; J: TRBJ2-2; DNA: TGTGCCAGCGGACGCGGGGGGCCCACCGGGGAGCTGTTTTTT; CDR3: CASGRGGPTGELFF
size: .; D: TRBD1; V: TRBV19; J: TRBJ1-4; DNA: TGTGCCAGTAGTATCGGGACAGGGGGGAAACTGTTTTTT; CDR3: CASSIGTGGKLFF
size: .; D: TRBD1; V: TRBV6-1; J: TRBJ2-4; DNA: TGTGCCAGCAGAGAAACAGGGGCCGGAGCCAAAAACATTCAGTACTTC; CDR3: CASRETGAGAKNIQYF
size: .; D: .; V: TRBV7-8; J: TRBJ1-3; DNA: TGTGCCAGCAGCCTCGGAAACACCATATATTTT; CDR3: CASSLGNTIYF
size: .; D: TRBD2; V: TRBV5-1; J: TRBJ2-1; DNA: TGCGCCAGCAGCTATACTAGCGGGAGTTTTAATGAGCAGTTCTTC; CDR3: CASSYTSGSFNEQFF
size: .; D: .; V: TRBV11-2; J: TRBJ1-2; DNA: TGTGCCAGCAGCTTTTCAGGGTCGTATGGCTACACCTTC; CDR3: CASSFSGSYGYTF
size: .; D: .; V: TRBV6-4; J: TRBJ2-1; DNA: TGTGCCAGCAGTGGGTCTAGCGCAGCGGCGGGTGAGCAGTTCTTC; CDR3: CASSGSSAAAGEQFF
size: .; D: TRBD2; V: TRBV11-3; J: TRBJ2-1; DNA: TGTGCCAGCAGCACCGGGACTAGCGGCTACAATGAGCAGTTCTTC; CDR3: CASSTGTSGYNEQFF
size: .; D: .; V: TRBV27; J: TRBJ1-5; DNA: TGTGCCAGCAGTCGGAAATCTAAGGGAGAGCCCCAGCATTTT; CDR3: CASSRKSKGEPQHF